A single sample gave rise to the 32 T cell receptor beta chains below, sequenced in a study of blood T cell repertoires in COVID-19. Measured with immunoSEQ multiplex PCR; TCRdb has only the in-frame clones, and not every one. The table lists fewer than 350,000 clones, 70% to 90% of them singletons, with roughly 2.3% in the top ten. Sample: PBMCs or T cells enriched from blood (not recorded which). The origin of the receptors is a man younger than 45 who had recovered from COVID-19.

V and J are TRBV4-1 and TRBJ2-5; 7 bases align to TRBD1. Germline-derived CDR1 and CDR2 are MGHRA and YSYEKL. V shed 0 bases, J shed 5 bases, and the junction held 0 bases outside the gene matches. The CDR3 has 13 residues. CDR3 in amino acids: CASSQETGETQYF. The CDR3 DNA reads TGCGCCAGCAGCCAAGAGACAGGGGAGACCCAGTACTTC.

The V call is TRBV2, the J call TRBJ2-4; tentatively, D is TRBD2 (6 bases). Between the trimmed V and J ends, which lost 6 bases and 3 bases, there was a span of 12 bases. The CDR3 spans 14 residues. The germline CDR1 and CDR2 sequences are SNHLY and FYNNEI. The CDR3, as DNA: TGTGCCAGCAGAGACCGGGACTTCAAAAACATTCAGTACTTC. This encodes CASRDRDFKNIQYF.

The V and J genes are TRBV24-1 and TRBJ1-3, with a tentative D call TRBD1 (5 bases). Germline V CDR1 and CDR2: KGHDR, SFDVKD. The CDR3 loop spans 13 amino acids. V was trimmed by 8 bases and J by 0 bases, leaving 7 bases between them. The CDR3 is CATTDSSGNTIYF. The DNA for the CDR3 is TGTGCCACCACTGACAGCTCTGGAAACACCATATATTTT.

The chain couples TRBV4-3 to TRBJ2-1, with no clear D. This CDR3 contains 13 residues. V dropped 4 bases and J dropped 9 bases, with 13 bases sitting between them. Germline values: CDR1 LGHNA, CDR2 YSLEER. The CDR3 spells CASSLDGASEQFF. The CDR3 DNA follows: TGCGCCAGCAGCCTTGACGGAGCGTCTGAGCAGTTCTTC.

The rearrangement links TRBV7-2 to TRBJ1-1; D is uncertain. The CDR3 sequence is 14 residues long. V lost 2 bases and J lost 1, with 8 bases in between. Per the germline V gene, CDR1 is SGHTA and CDR2 is FQGNSA. CDR3 residues: CASSLLGRNTEAFF. DNA of the CDR3: TGTGCCAGCAGCTTATTGGGCAGGAACACTGAAGCTTTCTTT.

This clone was seen more than once but under ten times. In the same sample, other DNA sequences code for this CDR3. CDR3: CASSQGQSYGYTF. In DNA, the CDR3 is TGTGCCAGCAGCCAGGGACAGAGCTATGGCTACACCTTC. This rearrangement joins TRBV3-1 (or the pseudogene TRBV3-2) to TRBJ1-2; 7 bases map to TRBD1. Germline trimming cut 3 bases from V and 4 bases from J; bases unmatched to any gene: 2. The CDR3 consists of 13 residues. Germline assignment: CDR1 LGHDT and CDR2 YNNKEL (reference sequence).

The chain uses TRBV3-1 (or the pseudogene TRBV3-2) and TRBJ2-3; 7 bases are a match to TRBD2. This CDR3 spans 22 amino acids. V gave up 1 base and J gave up 2 bases; unmatched junction bases: 24. The germline gives CDR1 LGHDT, CDR2 YNNKEL (reference sequence). In DNA, the CDR3 is TGTGCCAGCAGCCAAGGAATCCCAAGAGCTAGCGGTCGGGGGAGGGCCACAGATACGCAGTATTTT. It encodes CASSQGIPRASGRGRATDTQYF.

CDR3 DNA sequence: TGTGCTAGTGCCGTGGGGAGTTCGGGTTACGAGCAGTACTTC. Protein: CASAVGSSGYEQYF. The V gene is TRBV12-5, the J gene TRBJ2-7; weak D call: TRBD2 (5 bases). Trimming stripped 7 bases from V and 4 bases from J, with 17 bases between. This CDR3 region has 14 residues. CDR1 LGHNT and CDR2 FRNRAP come from the germline V gene.

V is TRBV29-1 and J is TRBJ1-1; no clear D. Germline CDR1 and CDR2: SQVTM and ANQGSEA. V gave up 7 bases and J gave up 5 bases, with 11 bases separating them. This CDR3 is built from 11 residues. The CDR3 is CSGGGGTEAFF. The CDR3 coding sequence is TGCAGCGGAGGCGGTGGTACTGAAGCTTTCTTT.

V is TRBV5-8 and J is TRBJ2-7; TRBD2 aligns across 13 bases. J gave up 0 bases and V 4 bases, and 10 bases lay outside the gene matches. The CDR3 runs 18 residues. Germline V CDR1 and CDR2: SGHTS, YDEGEE. Here the CDR3 DNA reads TGTGCCAGCAGCCGGATTCGACTAGCGGGGGGAATCTCCTACGAGCAGTACTTC. Protein: CASSRIRLAGGISYEQYF.

J is TRBJ2-1 and V is TRBV9, with 15 nucleotides matching TRBD2. The CDR3 is 16 residues long. With 3 bases clipped from V and 8 bases from J, the junction kept 6 bases outside the gene matches. CDR1 is SGDLS and CDR2 is YYNGEE in the germline V gene. Here the CDR3 reads CASSGRTSGGAYEQFF. The CDR3 coding sequence is TGTGCCAGCAGCGGGAGGACTAGCGGGGGGGCTTATGAGCAGTTCTTC.

The chain couples TRBV3-1 (or the pseudogene TRBV3-2) to TRBJ1-5, with D unclear. V dropped 4 bases and J dropped 6 bases, with 10 bases sitting between them. This CDR3 is 13 amino acids long. The germline V gene has CDR1 LGHDT and CDR2 YNNKEL (reference sequence). As DNA, the CDR3 is TGTGCCAGCAGCCCAAGGAGGGTTCAGCCCCAGCATTTT. This gives the protein CASSPRRVQPQHF.

The chain uses TRBV2 and TRBJ2-5; perhaps TRBD1 as D (5 bases). V lost 3 bases and J 5 bases, leaving 7 bases between the germline ends. This CDR3 comprises 12 residues. Per the germline V gene, CDR1 is SNHLY and CDR2 is FYNNEI. The DNA for the CDR3 is TGTGCCAGCAGTGACAGGGTGGAGACCCAGTACTTC. Amino acids: CASSDRVETQYF.

The rearrangement links TRBV6-5 to TRBJ2-1, with TRBD2 matching 11 bases. Germline V gives CDR1 MNHEY, CDR2 SVGAGI. There are 16 residues in the CDR3. Trimming cost V 0 bases and J 6 bases; bases outside gene matches: 4. DNA of the CDR3: TGTGCCAGCAGTTACTCACGTCTAGCGGGGGGCAATGAGCAGTTCTTC. Translation gives CASSYSRLAGGNEQFF.

The J gene is TRBJ1-6, the V gene TRBV5-4; D unresolved. This CDR3 has 12 amino acids. The V end lost 4 bases, the J end lost 12 bases, and 11 bases lay between the germline ends. CDR1 and CDR2 (germline): SGHNT, YYREEE (reference sequence). The CDR3 protein is CASSQFGVPLHF. The CDR3 DNA reads TGTGCCAGCAGCCAATTCGGAGTACCCCTCCACTTT.

J is TRBJ1-1 and V is TRBV7-3; D is possibly TRBD1 (5 bases). The CDR3 is 13 amino acids. Germline lookup yields CDR1 SGHTA and CDR2 FQGTGA. Between the trimmed V and J ends, which lost 5 bases and 1 base, there was a span of 8 bases. The CDR3 region is CASSPTGNTEAFF. The CDR3 DNA follows: TGTGCCAGCAGCCCAACAGGGAACACTGAAGCTTTCTTT.

The J gene is TRBJ1-4, the V gene TRBV30, with a weak D call TRBD1 (6 bases). The CDR3 is 16 residues long. Germline V lookup: CDR1 GTSNPN, CDR2 SVGIG (reference sequence). Trimming left V 2 bases short and J 7 bases short, with 20 bases between. CDR3 sequence: CAWSPTTGTRLEKLFF. The CDR3 DNA reads as TGTGCCTGGAGTCCTACCACCGGGACAAGGCTTGAAAAACTGTTTTTT.

The V and J genes are TRBV10-3 and TRBJ2-2, with D unresolved. From germline, CDR1 is ENHRY and CDR2 SYGVKD. The CDR3 contains 12 residues. V was cut by 8 bases and J by 6 bases, with 10 bases left in between. CDR3 coding DNA: TGTGCCATCTCCCTAGAACCCGGGGAGCTGTTTTTT. Translated, it gives CAISLEPGELFF.

The chain is built from TRBV15 and TRBJ2-3; unclear D gene. This CDR3 contains 14 residues. Trimming shortened V by 0 bases and J by 2 bases, and 6 bases separated the two germline ends. The V gene's germline CDR1 is LNHNV and CDR2 YYDKDF (reference sequence). In DNA form, the CDR3 reads TGTGCCACCAGCAGAGACTCGTTCACAGATACGCAGTATTTT. This codes for CATSRDSFTDTQYF.

The J gene is TRBJ2-3, the V gene TRBV24-1; a possible D gene is TRBD1 (7 bases). Germline V gene data show CDR1 as KGHDR and CDR2 as SFDVKD. V lost 9 bases and J lost 2, with 14 bases in between. This CDR3 contains 14 residues. The CDR3 DNA reads as TGTGCCACCCAGGGGGGACAACACACAGATACGCAGTATTTT. Residues: CATQGGQHTDTQYF.

V gene TRBV6-4 combines with J gene TRBJ2-1, with D unresolved. The V gene lost 0 bases and the J gene lost 1 base, with 25 bases spanning the gap. The CDR3 is 21 residues long. Germline loops: CDR1 MRHNA, CDR2 SNTAGT. CDR3 residues: CASSDSVVAYLTRISYNEQFF. In nucleotides, the CDR3 is TGTGCCAGCAGTGACTCGGTGGTAGCATACCTCACAAGAATTTCCTACAATGAGCAGTTCTTC.

The V and J genes are TRBV7-9 and TRBJ1-1; a weak D match, TRBD1 (5 bases). CDR1 is SEHNR, CDR2 FQNEAQ, per germline (reference sequence). This CDR3 has 15 amino acids. V lost 5 bases and J 11 bases, leaving 24 bases between the germline ends. The CDR3 here is CASSRSGEGPSIAFF. In DNA, the CDR3 is TGTGCCAGCAGCCGTTCGGGGGAGGGACCTTCTATCGCTTTCTTT. The full variable domain, rest sourced from reference TRBV7-9 and TRBJ1-1, is DTGVSQNPRHKITKRGQNVTFRCDPISEHNRLYWYRQTLGQGPEFLTYFQNEAQLEKSRLLSDRFSAERPKGSFSTLEIQRTEQGDSAMYLCASSRSGEGPSIAFFGQGTRLTVV.

The chain carries TRBV2 and TRBJ1-2, with no clear D. Between the trimmed V and J ends, which lost 10 bases and 11 bases, there was a span of 14 bases. CDR1 is SNHLY, CDR2 FYNNEI, per germline. This CDR3 has 10 residues. The CDR3 is CATYQVPYTF. DNA of the CDR3: TGTGCCACCTACCAAGTCCCTTACACCTTC.

The chain joins TRBV13 to TRBJ2-1, with 8 bases matching TRBD1. V lost 5 bases to trimming and J lost 1 base; unmatched junction nucleotides: 4. This CDR3 has 15 amino acids. Germline V gene data show CDR1 as PRHDT and CDR2 as FYEKMQ (reference sequence). CDR3 nucleotides: TGTGCCAGCAGCGGGGGACAGGCGTCCTACAATGAGCAGTTCTTC. It translates to CASSGGQASYNEQFF.

J is TRBJ1-4 and V is TRBV18; 10 bases match TRBD1. With 3 bases clipped from V and 2 bases from J, the junction kept 6 bases outside the gene matches. Germline V lookup: CDR1 KGHSH, CDR2 LQKENI. The CDR3 runs to 17 residues. This chain's CDR3 is CASSPTGQGLTNEKLFF. In nucleotides, the CDR3 is TGTGCCAGCTCACCGACGGGACAGGGGTTGACTAATGAAAAACTGTTTTTT.

The CDR3 is CASSPPVRNTEAFF. The CDR3 DNA reads as TGTGCCAGTAGTCCCCCCGTCCGGAACACTGAAGCTTTCTTT. The chain uses TRBV19 and TRBJ1-1; D unresolved. Germline V gene data show CDR1 as LNHDA and CDR2 as SQIVND (reference sequence). The CDR3 covers 14 residues. Trimming pared 5 bases from V and 1 base from J, leaving 11 bases between.

The rearrangement links TRBV4-1 to TRBJ1-5; D is unclear. The CDR3 runs 13 residues. The V gene's germline CDR1 is MGHRA and CDR2 YSYEKL. Trimming removed 2 bases from V and 5 bases from J, with 7 bases in between. This chain's CDR3 is CASSQYRDQPQHF. CDR3 nucleotides: TGCGCCAGCAGCCAATACAGAGATCAGCCCCAGCATTTT.

The rearrangement joins TRBV18 to TRBJ2-5, with a weak D call TRBD2 (5 bases). CDR1 and CDR2 from the germline V gene are KGHSH and LQKENI. CDR3 length: 16 residues. Trimming took off 3 bases at V and 0 bases at J, with 14 bases between the two ends. CDR3 region: CASSPSLARYQETQYF. In nucleotides, the CDR3 is TGTGCCAGCTCACCCTCGCTAGCCCGGTACCAAGAGACCCAGTACTTC.

The V and J genes are TRBV2 and TRBJ1-1; 7 bases line up with TRBD1. V lost 6 bases and J lost 3; bases outside the gene matches: 16. Germline-derived CDR1 and CDR2 are SNHLY and FYNNEI. The length of the CDR3 is 17 residues. CDR3 sequence (DNA): TGTGCCAGCAGCCCGGGACAGCGCCCATTTGGCGACACTGAAGCTTTCTTT. Protein: CASSPGQRPFGDTEAFF.

The V gene is TRBV4-2, the J gene TRBJ2-3; 11 bases are shared with TRBD2. V lost 4 bases to trimming and J lost 0 bases; unmatched junction nucleotides: 3. From germline, CDR1 is LGHNA and CDR2 YNFKEQ. This CDR3 is 16 amino acids long. The CDR3 region has the DNA TGTGCCAGCAGCCCCTTAGCGGGGGGGAGCACAGATACGCAGTATTTT. It encodes CASSPLAGGSTDTQYF.

This clone was found a few times. The chain uses TRBV11-2 and TRBJ2-7; D remains ambiguous. Germline CDR1 reads SGHAT; CDR2 reads FQNNGV. The V gene lost 0 bases and the J gene lost 0 bases, with 6 bases spanning the gap. The CDR3 consists of 14 residues. CDR3 amino acids: CASSLDPSSYEQYF. The CDR3 DNA is TGTGCCAGCAGCTTAGACCCGAGCTCCTACGAGCAGTACTTC. The entire variable domain, with the rest obtained from reference TRBV11-2 and TRBJ2-7, is as follows: EAGVAQSPRYKIIEKRQSVAFWCNPISGHATLYWYQQILGQGPKLLIQFQNNGVVDDSQLPKDRFSAERLKGVDSTLKIQPAKLEDSAVYLCASSLDPSSYEQYFGPGTRLTVT.

As for this clone: The germline gene is not matched at one end of the junction; a read error may be the cause. This chain uses TRBV29-1 with TRBJ1-2; perhaps TRBD1 as D (6 bases). Germline loops: CDR1 SQVTM, CDR2 ANQGSEA. The CDR3 covers 11 residues. The CDR3 is CSVDGGGGGFF. The DNA of the CDR3 is TGCAGCGTTGACGGTGGGGGAGGGGGTTTCTTC.